This TCR beta chain was captured by sequencing in a study of shared clonotypes between healthy human individuals. The table came from immunoSEQ multiplex PCR; TCRdb's copy has only in-frame clones and leaves some out. The sample shows roughly 650,000 clones, roughly 97% of them seen only once. V trimming: 4 bases; J trimming: 2 bases; junction bases outside the gene matches: 9. The CDR3 is made up of 16 amino acids. From germline, CDR1 is MNHEY and CDR2 SVGAGI. The sample was naive CD4+ T cells sorted from blood. The sample's subset: CD45RA+ positively selected. This chain connects TRBV6-5 to TRBJ2-3, with 7 bases fitting TRBD2. The origin of this receptor is a woman in her thirties in good health. The CDR3 DNA reads TGTGCCAGCAGTTCAACAGCTAGCGGAAACACAGATACGCAGTATTTT. As protein: CASSSTASGNTDTQYF.